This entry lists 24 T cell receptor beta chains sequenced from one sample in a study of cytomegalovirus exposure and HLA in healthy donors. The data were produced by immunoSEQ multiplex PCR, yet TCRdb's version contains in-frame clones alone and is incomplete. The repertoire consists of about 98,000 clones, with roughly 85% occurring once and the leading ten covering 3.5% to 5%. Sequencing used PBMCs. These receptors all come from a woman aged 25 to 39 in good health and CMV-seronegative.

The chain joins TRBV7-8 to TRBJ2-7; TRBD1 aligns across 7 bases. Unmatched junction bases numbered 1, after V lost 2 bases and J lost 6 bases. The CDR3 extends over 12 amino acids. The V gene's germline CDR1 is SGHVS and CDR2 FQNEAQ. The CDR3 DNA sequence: TGTGCCAGCAGCTTACCAGGGGGCGAGCAGTACTTC. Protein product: CASSLPGGEQYF.

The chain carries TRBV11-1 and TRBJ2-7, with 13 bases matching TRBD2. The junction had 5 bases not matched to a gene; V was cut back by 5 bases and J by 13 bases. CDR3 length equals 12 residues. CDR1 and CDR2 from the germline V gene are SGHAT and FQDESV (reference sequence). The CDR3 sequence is CASSPGTSGTYF. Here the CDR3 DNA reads TGTGCCAGCAGCCCCGGGACTAGCGGGACCTACTTC.

The CDR3 protein is CASSLDPAREQYF. The CDR3 DNA sequence: TGTGCCAGCAGCTTAGATCCAGCTAGGGAGCAGTACTTC. This chain connects TRBV7-2 to TRBJ2-7; D uncertain. The germline V and J ends were trimmed by 1 base and 7 bases, with 11 bases remaining between them. Looked up from germline, CDR1 is SGHTA and CDR2 is FQGNSA. The CDR3 consists of 13 residues.

The CDR3 here is CASSVDMGTQYF. The CDR3, as DNA: TGTGCCAGCAGCGTTGACATGGGGACCCAGTACTTC. The chain has TRBV9 and TRBJ2-5; D is unclear. CDR1 and CDR2 (germline): SGDLS, YYNGEE. The CDR3 runs to 12 residues. Trimming pared 2 bases from V and 7 bases from J, leaving 9 bases between.

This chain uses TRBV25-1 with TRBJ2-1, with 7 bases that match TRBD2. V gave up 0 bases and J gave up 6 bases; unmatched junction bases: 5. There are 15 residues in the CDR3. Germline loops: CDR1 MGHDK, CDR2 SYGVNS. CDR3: CASSEYSGYGNEQFF. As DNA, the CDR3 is TGTGCCAGCAGTGAATATAGCGGGTACGGCAATGAGCAGTTCTTC.

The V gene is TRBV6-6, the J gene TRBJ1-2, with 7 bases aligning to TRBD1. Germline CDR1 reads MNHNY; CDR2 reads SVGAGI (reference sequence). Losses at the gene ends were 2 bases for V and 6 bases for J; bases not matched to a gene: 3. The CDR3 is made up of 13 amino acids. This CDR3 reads CASSYGQGDGYTF. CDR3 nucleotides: TGTGCCAGCAGTTACGGGCAGGGGGATGGCTACACCTTC.

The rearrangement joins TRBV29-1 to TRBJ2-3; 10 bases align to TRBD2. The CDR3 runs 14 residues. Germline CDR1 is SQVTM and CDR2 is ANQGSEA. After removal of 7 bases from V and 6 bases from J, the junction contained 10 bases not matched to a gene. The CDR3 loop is CSAEAGGSRDTQYF. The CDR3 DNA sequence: TGCAGCGCCGAAGCGGGGGGGAGTAGGGATACGCAGTATTTT.

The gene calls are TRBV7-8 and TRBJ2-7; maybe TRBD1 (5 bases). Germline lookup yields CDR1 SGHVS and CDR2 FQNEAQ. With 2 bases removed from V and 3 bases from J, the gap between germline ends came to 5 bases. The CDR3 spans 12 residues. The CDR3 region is CASSLQGYEQYF. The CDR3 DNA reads TGTGCCAGCAGCTTACAGGGCTACGAGCAGTACTTC.

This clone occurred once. In DNA form, the CDR3 reads TGTGCCAGCAGCCTCAGGACAGGGGGCGAAGCTTTCTTT. Protein product: CASSLRTGGEAFF. The rearrangement links TRBV2 to TRBJ1-1, with TRBD1 identical over 11 bases. This CDR3 has 13 amino acids. The V and J ends lost 6 bases and 8 bases, in that order; junction bases with no gene match: 5. Germline V CDR1 and CDR2: SNHLY, FYNNEI.

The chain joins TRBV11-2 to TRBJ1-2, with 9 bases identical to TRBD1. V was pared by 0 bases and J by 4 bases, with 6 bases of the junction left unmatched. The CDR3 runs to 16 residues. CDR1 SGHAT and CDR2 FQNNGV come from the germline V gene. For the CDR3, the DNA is TGTGCCAGCAGCTTAGAATCCGGACAGGGGCGCTATGGCTACACCTTC. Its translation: CASSLESGQGRYGYTF.

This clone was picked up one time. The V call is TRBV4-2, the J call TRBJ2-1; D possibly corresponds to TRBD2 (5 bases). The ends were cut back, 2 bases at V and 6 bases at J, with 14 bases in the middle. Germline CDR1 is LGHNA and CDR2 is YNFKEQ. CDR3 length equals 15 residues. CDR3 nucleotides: TGTGCCAGCAGCCAACTCGGGGTTCTACCCAATGAGCAGTTCTTC. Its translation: CASSQLGVLPNEQFF.

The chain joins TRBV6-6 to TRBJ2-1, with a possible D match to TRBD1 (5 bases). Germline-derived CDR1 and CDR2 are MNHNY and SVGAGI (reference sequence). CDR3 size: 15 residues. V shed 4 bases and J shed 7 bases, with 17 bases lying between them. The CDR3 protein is CASSSKGQVRNEQFF. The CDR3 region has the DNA TGTGCCAGCAGTTCGAAAGGACAAGTTAGGAATGAGCAGTTCTTC.

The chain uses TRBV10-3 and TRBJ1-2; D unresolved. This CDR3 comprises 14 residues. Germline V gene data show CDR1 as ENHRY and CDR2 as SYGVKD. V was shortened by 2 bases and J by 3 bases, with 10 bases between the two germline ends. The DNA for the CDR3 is TGTGCCATCAGTGAGGCTCGGGGAGACTATGGCTACACCTTC. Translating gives CAISEARGDYGYTF.

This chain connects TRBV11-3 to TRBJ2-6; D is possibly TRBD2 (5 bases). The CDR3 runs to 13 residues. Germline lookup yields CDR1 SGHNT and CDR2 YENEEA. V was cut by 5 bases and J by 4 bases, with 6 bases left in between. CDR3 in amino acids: CASSPGGANVLTF. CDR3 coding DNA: TGTGCCAGCAGCCCGGGAGGGGCCAACGTCCTGACTTTC. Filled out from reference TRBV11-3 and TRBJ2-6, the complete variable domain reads EAGVVQSPRYKIIEKKQPVAFWCNPISGHNTLYWYLQNLGQGPELLIRYENEEAVDDSQLPKDRFSAERLKGVDSTLKIQPAELGDSAVYLCASSPGGANVLTFGAGSRLTVL.

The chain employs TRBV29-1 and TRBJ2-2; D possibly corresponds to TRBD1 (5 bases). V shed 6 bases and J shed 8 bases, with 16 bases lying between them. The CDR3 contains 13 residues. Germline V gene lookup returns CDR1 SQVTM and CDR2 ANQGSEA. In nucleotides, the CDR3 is TGCAGCGTACAGGACGTCAACTGGGGGGAGCTGTTTTTT. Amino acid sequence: CSVQDVNWGELFF.

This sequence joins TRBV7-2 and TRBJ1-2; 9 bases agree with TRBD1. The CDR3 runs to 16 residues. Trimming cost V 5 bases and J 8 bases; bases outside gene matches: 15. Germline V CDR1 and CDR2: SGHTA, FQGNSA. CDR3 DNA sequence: TGTGCCAGCAGCCTAGGTGGGACAGGGAGCCTGGGCGGCTACACCTTC. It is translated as CASSLGGTGSLGGYTF.

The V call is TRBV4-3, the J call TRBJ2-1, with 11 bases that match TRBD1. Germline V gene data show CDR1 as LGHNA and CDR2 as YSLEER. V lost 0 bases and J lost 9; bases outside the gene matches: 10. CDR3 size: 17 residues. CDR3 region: CASSQDVGTGGTGEQFF. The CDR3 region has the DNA TGCGCCAGCAGCCAAGATGTCGGGACAGGGGGTACGGGTGAGCAGTTCTTC.

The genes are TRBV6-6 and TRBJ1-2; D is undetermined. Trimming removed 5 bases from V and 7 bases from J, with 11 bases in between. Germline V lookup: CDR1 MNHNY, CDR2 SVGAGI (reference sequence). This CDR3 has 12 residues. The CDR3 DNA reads TGTGCCAGCAGTCGTCAGATTGGTGGCTACACCTTC. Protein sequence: CASSRQIGGYTF.

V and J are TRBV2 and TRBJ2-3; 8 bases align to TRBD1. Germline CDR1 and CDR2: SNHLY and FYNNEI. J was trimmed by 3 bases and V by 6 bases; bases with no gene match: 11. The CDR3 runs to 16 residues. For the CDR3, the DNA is TGTGCCAGCAGCTTCGACAGGGGAGTAATGACAGATACGCAGTATTTT. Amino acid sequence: CASSFDRGVMTDTQYF. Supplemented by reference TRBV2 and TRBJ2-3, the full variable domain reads EPEVTQTPSHQVTQMGQEVILRCVPISNHLYFYWYRQILGQKVEFLVSFYNNEISEKSEIFDDQFSVERPDGSNFTLKIRSTKLEDSAMYFCASSFDRGVMTDTQYFGPGTRLTVL.

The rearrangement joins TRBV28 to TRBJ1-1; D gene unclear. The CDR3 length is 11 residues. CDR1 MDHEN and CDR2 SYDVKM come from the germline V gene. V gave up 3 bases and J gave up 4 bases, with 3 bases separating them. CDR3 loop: CASSFSTEAFF. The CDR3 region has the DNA TGTGCCAGCAGTTTTAGCACTGAAGCTTTCTTT.

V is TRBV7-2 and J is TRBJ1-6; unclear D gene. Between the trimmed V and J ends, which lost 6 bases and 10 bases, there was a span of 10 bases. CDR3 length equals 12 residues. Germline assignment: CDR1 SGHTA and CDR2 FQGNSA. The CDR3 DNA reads TGTGCCAGCAGGGAAGAGCGCTCACCCCTCCACTTT. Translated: CASREERSPLHF.

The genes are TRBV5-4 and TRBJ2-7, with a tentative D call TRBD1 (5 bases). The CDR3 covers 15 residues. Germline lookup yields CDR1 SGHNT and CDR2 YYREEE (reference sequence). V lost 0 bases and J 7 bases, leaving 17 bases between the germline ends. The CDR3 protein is CASSLASRVDWEQYF. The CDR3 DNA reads TGTGCCAGCAGCTTGGCCTCCAGGGTGGATTGGGAGCAGTACTTC.

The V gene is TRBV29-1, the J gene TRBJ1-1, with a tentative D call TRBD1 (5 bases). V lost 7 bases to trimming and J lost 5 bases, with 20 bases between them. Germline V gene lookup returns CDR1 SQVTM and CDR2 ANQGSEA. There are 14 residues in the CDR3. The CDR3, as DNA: TGCAGCGCCGACGGGACCCCGGGGGATACTGAAGCTTTCTTT. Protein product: CSADGTPGDTEAFF.

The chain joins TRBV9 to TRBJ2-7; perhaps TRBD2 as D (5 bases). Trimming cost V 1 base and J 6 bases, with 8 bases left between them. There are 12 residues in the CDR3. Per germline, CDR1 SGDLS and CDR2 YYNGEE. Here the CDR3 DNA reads TGTGCCAGCAGCGTAAACGGGGTCGAGCAGTACTTC. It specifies CASSVNGVEQYF. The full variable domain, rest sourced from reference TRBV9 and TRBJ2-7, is DSGVTQTPKHLITATGQRVTLRCSPRSGDLSVYWYQQSLDQGLQFLIQYYNGEERAKGNILERFSAQQFPDLHSELNLSSLELGDSALYFCASSVNGVEQYFGPGTRLTVT.